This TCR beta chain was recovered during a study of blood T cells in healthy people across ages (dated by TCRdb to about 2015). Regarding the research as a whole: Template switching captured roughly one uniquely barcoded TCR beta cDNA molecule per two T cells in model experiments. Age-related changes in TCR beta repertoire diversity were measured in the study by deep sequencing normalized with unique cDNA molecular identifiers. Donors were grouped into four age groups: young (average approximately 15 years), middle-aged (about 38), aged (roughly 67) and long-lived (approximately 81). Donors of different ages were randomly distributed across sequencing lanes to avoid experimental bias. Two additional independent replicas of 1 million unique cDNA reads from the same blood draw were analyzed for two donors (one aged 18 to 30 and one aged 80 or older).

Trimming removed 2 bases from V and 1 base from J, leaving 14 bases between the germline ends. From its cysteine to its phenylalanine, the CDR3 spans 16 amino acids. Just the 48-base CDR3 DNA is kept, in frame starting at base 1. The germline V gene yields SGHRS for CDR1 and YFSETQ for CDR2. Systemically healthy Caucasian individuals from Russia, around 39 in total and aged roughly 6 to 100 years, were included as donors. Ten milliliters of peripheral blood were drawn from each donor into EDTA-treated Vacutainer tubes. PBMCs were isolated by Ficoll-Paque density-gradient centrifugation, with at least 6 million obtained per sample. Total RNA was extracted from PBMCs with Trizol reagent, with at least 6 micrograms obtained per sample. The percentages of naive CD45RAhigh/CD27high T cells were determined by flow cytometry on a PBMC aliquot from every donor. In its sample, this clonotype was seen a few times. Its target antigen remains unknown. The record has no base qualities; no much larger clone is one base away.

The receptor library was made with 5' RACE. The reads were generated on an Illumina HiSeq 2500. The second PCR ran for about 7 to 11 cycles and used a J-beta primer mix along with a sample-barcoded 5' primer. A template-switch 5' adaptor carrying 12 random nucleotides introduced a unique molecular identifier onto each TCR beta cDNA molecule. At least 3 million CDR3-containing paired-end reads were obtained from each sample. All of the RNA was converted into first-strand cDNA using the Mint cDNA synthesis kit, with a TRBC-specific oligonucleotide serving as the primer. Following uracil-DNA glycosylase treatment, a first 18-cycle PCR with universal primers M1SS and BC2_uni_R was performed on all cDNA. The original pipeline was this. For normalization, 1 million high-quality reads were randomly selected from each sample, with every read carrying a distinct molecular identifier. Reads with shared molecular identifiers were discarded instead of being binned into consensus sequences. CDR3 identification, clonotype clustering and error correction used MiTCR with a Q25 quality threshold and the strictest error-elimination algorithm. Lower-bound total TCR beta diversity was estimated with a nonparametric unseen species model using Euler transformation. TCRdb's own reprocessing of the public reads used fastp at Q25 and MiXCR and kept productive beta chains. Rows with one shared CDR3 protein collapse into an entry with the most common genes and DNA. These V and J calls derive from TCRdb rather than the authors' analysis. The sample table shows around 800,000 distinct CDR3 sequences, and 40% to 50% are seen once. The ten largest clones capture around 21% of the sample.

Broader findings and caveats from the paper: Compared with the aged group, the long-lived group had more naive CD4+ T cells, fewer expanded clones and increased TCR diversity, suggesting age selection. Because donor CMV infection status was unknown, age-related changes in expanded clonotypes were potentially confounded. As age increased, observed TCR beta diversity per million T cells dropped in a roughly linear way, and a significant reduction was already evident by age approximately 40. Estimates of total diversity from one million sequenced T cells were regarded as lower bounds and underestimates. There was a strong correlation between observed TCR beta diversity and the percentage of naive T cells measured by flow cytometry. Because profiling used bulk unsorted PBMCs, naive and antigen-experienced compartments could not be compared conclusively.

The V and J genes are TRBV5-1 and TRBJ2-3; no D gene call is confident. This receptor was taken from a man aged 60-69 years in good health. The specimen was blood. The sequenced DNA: TGCGCCAGCAGCTTTCAGGATAGCATGGGCACAGATACGCAGTATTTT. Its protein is CASSFQDSMGTDTQYF.